The T cell receptor (beta chain) described here comes from a study of CD4 T cells in relation to SARS-CoV-2 and coronaviruses. Overall study results and limits: Culture-expanded clones reflect memory recall rather than primary priming during culture.

TCRdb's table, derived via immunoSEQ multiplex PCR, lists solely in-frame clones and lacks some. This repertoire shows 60,000 to 80,000 clones, 85% to 90% found once; its top ten account for about 1.6%. A remark on this clone: The antigen remains unidentified.

Trimming cost V 8 bases and J 4 bases, with 12 bases left between them. Germline loops: CDR1 SGHTA, CDR2 FQGNSA. CDR3 length: 13 amino acids. The unexposed donors gave CD4+ T cells in about 2011-2018, prior to COVID-19. Naive and memory CD4+ T cells were separated from cryopreserved PBMCs. This receptor was identified in a human donor in good health. The V call is TRBV7-2, the J call TRBJ2-1, with D tentatively TRBD1 (5 bases). The sequencing sample was made of memory CD4+ T cells from PBMCs. The CDR3 loop reads CASGPRGYNEQFF. CDR3 in DNA: TGTGCCAGCGGGCCTAGGGGTTACAATGAGCAGTTCTTC.